One and the same sample provided the 16 T cell receptor beta chains below, sequenced in a study of T cells in localized non-small cell lung cancer. Generated by immunoSEQ multiplex PCR, the TCRdb table keeps only in-frame clones and is missing some. The sample shows tens of thousands of clones, around 89% of them seen only once. Sequences were derived from peripheral blood, sampled before any cancer treatment. These receptors were collected from a woman aged 40-69 years with stage I squamous cell lung carcinoma.

V and J are TRBV30 and TRBJ1-4; possibly TRBD1 for D (5 bases). CDR1 is GTSNPN, CDR2 SVGIG, per germline (reference sequence). Trimming stripped 4 bases from V and 8 bases from J, with 17 bases between. This CDR3 comprises 14 residues. CDR3 protein: CAWTQGGRNEKLFF. The CDR3 coding sequence is TGTGCCTGGACCCAGGGAGGGAGGAACGAAAAACTGTTTTTT.

Only one count was recorded for this clone. Written as DNA, the CDR3 is TGTGCCAGCAGTAACAGGGGAAGCACTGAAGCTTTCTTT. This encodes CASSNRGSTEAFF. The chain recombines TRBV27 with TRBJ1-1, with 7 bases that match TRBD1. The CDR3 is 13 amino acids. Trimming took 5 bases from V and 4 from J; bases not matched to a gene: 4. CDR1 and CDR2 from the germline V gene are MNHEY and SMNVEV (reference sequence).

V gene TRBV6-1 combines with J gene TRBJ1-5; 7 bases match TRBD1. The CDR3 consists of 15 residues. Germline V lookup: CDR1 MNHNS, CDR2 SASEGT. The trim removed 8 bases at V and 4 bases at J, leaving 11 bases unmatched. The CDR3 loop is CASWGDRVWNQPQHF. In DNA form, the CDR3 reads TGTGCCAGCTGGGGAGACAGGGTCTGGAATCAGCCCCAGCATTTT.

The chain is built from TRBV4-1 and TRBJ1-6; D remains ambiguous. The CDR3 consists of 12 residues. Germline loops: CDR1 MGHRA, CDR2 YSYEKL. Trimming cost V 3 bases and J 10 bases, with 7 bases left between them. CDR3 amino acids: CASSQSRSPLHF. Written as DNA, the CDR3 is TGCGCCAGCAGCCAGAGTCGATCACCCCTCCACTTT.

DNA for the CDR3: TGTGCCAGCAGCCCCGATTTAACAGGGGGCGCGACTGAAGCTTTCTTT. Protein: CASSPDLTGGATEAFF. The chain employs TRBV5-6 and TRBJ1-1, with TRBD1 matching over 9 bases. The germline gives CDR1 SGHDT, CDR2 YYEEEE. This CDR3 is 16 amino acids long. After removal of 4 bases from V and 5 bases from J, the junction contained 12 bases not matched to a gene. The full variable domain, with the rest looked up from reference TRBV5-6 and TRBJ1-1, is DAGVTQSPTHLIKTRGQQVTLRCSPKSGHDTVSWYQQALGQGPQFIFQYYEEEERQRGNFPDRFSGHQFPNYSSELNVNALLLGDSALYLCASSPDLTGGATEAFFGQGTRLTVV.

Note on this clone: Without the conserved terminal phenylalanine or tryptophan, this CDR3 likely stems from a read error. The chain links TRBV10-1 to TRBJ1-5; TRBD1 agrees at 7 bases. J gave up 7 bases and V 5 bases, and 5 bases lay outside the gene matches. Germline-derived CDR1 and CDR2 are WNHNN and SYGVQD (reference sequence). This CDR3 has 13 amino acids. CDR3 bases: TGCGCCAGCAGTCGGGACAGTAGACAGCCCCAGCATCTT. Translated: CASSRDSRQPQHL.

This clone was detected only once. The V call is TRBV5-6, the J call TRBJ2-3; 14 bases map to TRBD2. The germline V gene has CDR1 SGHDT and CDR2 YYEEEE. V lost 0 bases to trimming and J lost 7 bases; unmatched junction nucleotides: 4. This CDR3 comprises 16 residues. CDR3 sequence: CASSLGLAGGTNTQYF. The CDR3 DNA reads TGTGCCAGCAGCTTGGGACTAGCGGGGGGGACGAATACGCAGTATTTT.

CDR3 nucleotide sequence: TGTGCCAGCAGCTTAGGAGGCACGGCTAAGCAGTTCTTC. This gives the protein CASSLGGTAKQFF. V and J are TRBV7-9 and TRBJ2-1; D gene unclear. Trimming shortened V by 1 base and J by 11 bases, and 12 bases separated the two germline ends. Looked up from germline, CDR1 is SEHNR and CDR2 is FQNEAQ (reference sequence). The CDR3 consists of 13 residues.

V usage is TRBV30 and J usage is TRBJ1-5; unclear D gene. Looked up from germline, CDR1 is GTSNPN and CDR2 is SVGIG (reference sequence). CDR3 size: 11 residues. Trimming pared 4 bases from V and 5 bases from J, leaving 6 bases between. DNA of the CDR3: TGTGCCTGGAAGGTGGATCAGCCCCAGCATTTT. The encoded protein is CAWKVDQPQHF.

The count of this clone is one. V is TRBV7-9 and J is TRBJ2-5, with 11 positions matching TRBD2. The CDR3 consists of 16 residues. Germline loops: CDR1 SEHNR, CDR2 FQNEAQ (reference sequence). V was pared by 5 bases and J by 2 bases, with 7 bases of the junction left unmatched. CDR3 protein: CASSATSGTKQETQYF. CDR3 sequence (DNA): TGTGCCAGCAGCGCGACTAGCGGGACAAAACAAGAGACCCAGTACTTC. The full variable domain, in which reference TRBV7-9 and TRBJ2-5 provide the parts outside the CDR3, is DTGVSQNPRHKITKRGQNVTFRCDPISEHNRLYWYRQTLGQGPEFLTYFQNEAQLEKSRLLSDRFSAERPKGSFSTLEIQRTEQGDSAMYLCASSATSGTKQETQYFGPGTRLLVL.

In this sample, this clone turned up a few times. In DNA form, the CDR3 reads TGCGCCAGCAGTTTAGGACAGGGGGGGACCCAGTACTTC. Translation gives CASSLGQGGTQYF. The rearrangement links TRBV10-2 to TRBJ2-5; 10 nucleotides align to TRBD1. Germline-derived CDR1 and CDR2 are WSHSY and SAAADI. The CDR3 has 13 residues. Trimming at V came to 5 bases and at J to 7 bases, leaving 4 bases not matched to a gene.

The chain carries TRBV11-2 and TRBJ2-7; D remains ambiguous. CDR1 SGHAT and CDR2 FQNNGV come from the germline V gene. The CDR3 runs 15 residues. Trimming removed 2 bases at V and 1 base at J, with 12 bases between. CDR3 residues: CASSLSIGRSYEQYF. Here the CDR3 DNA reads TGTGCCAGCAGCTTATCTATCGGCAGGTCCTACGAGCAGTACTTC.

The J gene is TRBJ2-1, the V gene TRBV5-1; D ambiguous. The CDR3 runs to 12 residues. Germline V gene lookup returns CDR1 SGHRS and CDR2 YFSETQ. The V gene lost 1 base and the J gene lost 5 bases, with 4 bases spanning the gap. The CDR3 loop reads CASSLPDNEQFF. The CDR3, as DNA: TGCGCCAGCAGCTTGCCGGACAATGAGCAGTTCTTC.

The V gene is TRBV25-1, the J gene TRBJ1-1; D is perhaps TRBD1 (6 bases). The CDR3 covers 15 residues. Germline V CDR1 and CDR2: MGHDK, SYGVNS. The V gene lost 5 bases and the J gene lost 1 base, with 14 bases spanning the gap. CDR3 in DNA: TGTGCCAGCAGTCGCATGGGGGCCCCGAACACTGAAGCTTTCTTT. This gives the protein CASSRMGAPNTEAFF.

V is TRBV30 and J is TRBJ1-1; D is undetermined. This CDR3 spans 11 amino acids. Germline V lookup: CDR1 GTSNPN, CDR2 SVGIG (reference sequence). V lost 0 bases to trimming and J lost 10 bases, with 9 bases between them. The CDR3 reads CAWSVVEGAFF. CDR3 in DNA: TGTGCCTGGAGTGTGGTTGAGGGAGCTTTCTTT.

The V call is TRBV18, the J call TRBJ2-1, with D uncertain. Germline V gives CDR1 KGHSH, CDR2 LQKENI. V was pared by 1 base and J by 0 bases, with 7 bases between. The CDR3 length is 15 residues. CDR3 bases: TGTGCCAGCTCACCACTGACGATCTCCTACAATGAGCAGTTCTTC. Its protein is CASSPLTISYNEQFF.